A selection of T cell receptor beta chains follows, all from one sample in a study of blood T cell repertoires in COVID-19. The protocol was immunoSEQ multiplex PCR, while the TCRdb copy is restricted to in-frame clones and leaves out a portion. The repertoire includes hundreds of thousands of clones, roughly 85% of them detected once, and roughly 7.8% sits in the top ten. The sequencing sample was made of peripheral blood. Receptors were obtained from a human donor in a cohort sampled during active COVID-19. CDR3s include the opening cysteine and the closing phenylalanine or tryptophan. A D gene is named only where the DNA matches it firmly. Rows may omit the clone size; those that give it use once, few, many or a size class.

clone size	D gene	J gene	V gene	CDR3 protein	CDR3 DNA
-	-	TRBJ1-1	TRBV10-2	CASSESGDTEAFF	TGCGCCAGCAGTGAGTCAGGGGATACTGAAGCTTTCTTT
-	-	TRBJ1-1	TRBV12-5	CASGLSGLTEAFF	TGTGCTAGTGGTTTATCAGGCCTCACTGAAGCTTTCTTT
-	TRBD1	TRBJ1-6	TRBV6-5	CASSRIQGSSPLHF	TGTGCCAGCAGCCGTATACAGGGGAGTTCACCCCTCCACTTT
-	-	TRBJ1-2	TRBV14	CASSQEGSGYGYTF	TGTGCCAGCAGCCAAGAGGGGAGCGGCTATGGCTACACCTTC
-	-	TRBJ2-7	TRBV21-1	CASSKGGRTGAPYEQYF	TGTGCCAGCAGCAAAGGGGGTAGGACAGGAGCTCCCTACGAGCAGTACTTC
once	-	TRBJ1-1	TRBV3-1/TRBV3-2	CASRKGGGTEAFF	TGTGCCAGCCGCAAGGGAGGCGGGACTGAAGCTTTCTTT
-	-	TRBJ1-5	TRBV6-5	CASSHGGFDNQPQHF	TGTGCCAGCAGCCACGGGGGTTTTGACAATCAGCCCCAGCATTTT
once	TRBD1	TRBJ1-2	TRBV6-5	CASRPTGVYDYGYTF	TGTGCCAGCAGGCCCACAGGGGTTTACGACTATGGCTACACCTTC
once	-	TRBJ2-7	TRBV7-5	CVRSANSGTETYEQYF	TGTGTCAGAAGCGCCAACTCCGGGACAGAAACCTACGAGCAGTACTTC
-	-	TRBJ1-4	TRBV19	CASSSYSPETNEKLFF	TGTGCCAGTAGTTCTTACTCCCCGGAGACTAATGAAAAACTGTTTTTT
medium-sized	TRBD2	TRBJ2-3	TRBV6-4	CASSEQPSGGTDTQYF	TGTGCCAGCAGTGAGCAGCCTAGCGGGGGAACAGATACGCAGTATTTT
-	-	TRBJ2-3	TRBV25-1	CASRGETSTDTQYF	TGTGCCAGCAGAGGGGAAACTAGCACAGATACGCAGTATTTT
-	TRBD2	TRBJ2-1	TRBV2	CASSEAQRGVGNEQFF	TGTGCCAGCAGTGAAGCGCAACGGGGGGTAGGCAATGAGCAGTTCTTC
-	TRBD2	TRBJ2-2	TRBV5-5	CASSYFSGGAPTGELFF	TGTGCCAGCAGTTACTTTAGCGGGGGGGCGCCCACCGGGGAGCTGTTTTTT
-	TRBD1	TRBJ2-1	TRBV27	CASSSRRDRGHYNEQFF	TGTGCCAGCAGTTCCAGACGGGACAGGGGGCATTACAATGAGCAGTTCTTC
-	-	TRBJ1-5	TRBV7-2	CASCLKVGGFDQPQHF	TGTGCCAGCTGCCTAAAAGTCGGGGGATTCGATCAGCCCCAGCATTTT
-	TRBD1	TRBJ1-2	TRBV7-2	CASSSTGVGNYGYTF	TGTGCCAGCAGCTCGACAGGGGTGGGGAACTATGGCTACACCTTC
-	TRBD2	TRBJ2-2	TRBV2	CASSEELAGGRTGELFF	TGTGCCAGCAGTGAAGAACTAGCGGGGGGGCGGACCGGGGAGCTGTTTTTT
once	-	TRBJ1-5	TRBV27	CASSFLGQGDQPQHF	TGTGCCAGCAGTTTTCTTGGGCAGGGTGATCAGCCCCAGCATTTT
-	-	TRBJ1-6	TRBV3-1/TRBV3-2	CASSRQGTNSPLHF	TGTGCCAGCAGCCGGCAGGGGACTAATTCACCCCTCCACTTT
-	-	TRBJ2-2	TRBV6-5	CASSQTTNTGELFF	TGTGCCAGCAGTCAGACTACCAACACCGGGGAGCTGTTTTTT
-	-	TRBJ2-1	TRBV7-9	CASSFSLSSSNEQFF	TGTGCCAGCAGCTTTAGTCTGTCTAGTTCCAATGAGCAGTTCTTC
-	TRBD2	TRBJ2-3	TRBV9	CASSFDLAGTDTQYF	TGTGCCAGCAGCTTTGACTTAGCGGGGACAGATACGCAGTATTTT
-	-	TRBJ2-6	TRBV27	CATRSGSAGANVLTF	TGTGCCACCAGGTCGGGGTCTGCTGGGGCCAACGTCCTGACTTTC
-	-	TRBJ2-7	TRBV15	CATSGGTVGVYEQYF	TGTGCCACCAGTGGAGGTACAGTCGGGGTCTACGAGCAGTACTTC
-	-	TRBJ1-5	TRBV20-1	CSASRTGGNQPQHF	TGCAGTGCTAGTCGCACGGGAGGCAATCAGCCCCAGCATTTT
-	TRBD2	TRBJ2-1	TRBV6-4	CASRTDGGAREQFF	TGTGCCAGCAGAACCGACGGGGGGGCCCGTGAGCAGTTCTTC
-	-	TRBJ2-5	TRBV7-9	CASSSTGTYQETQYF	TGTGCCAGCAGCTCTACAGGGACCTACCAAGAGACCCAGTACTTC
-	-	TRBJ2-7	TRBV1	CTSLPVPPPYEQYF	TGCACCAGCCTTCCGGTCCCCCCACCGTACGAGCAGTACTTC
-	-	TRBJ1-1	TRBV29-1	CSVELSQDTEAFF	TGCAGCGTTGAGTTGAGTCAGGACACTGAAGCTTTCTTT
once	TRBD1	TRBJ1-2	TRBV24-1	CATSVGTGYGYTF	TGTGCCACCAGTGTCGGGACAGGGTATGGCTACACCTTC
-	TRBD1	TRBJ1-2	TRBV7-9	CASSLGGTDYGYTF	TGTGCCAGCAGCTTAGGAGGGACAGACTATGGCTACACCTTC
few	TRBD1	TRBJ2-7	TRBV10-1	CASSGGTGGLYEQYF	TGCGCCAGCAGTGGTGGGACAGGAGGTCTCTACGAGCAGTACTTC
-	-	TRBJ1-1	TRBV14	CASSLLQGQHTEAFF	TGTGCCAGCAGCCTACTCCAGGGGCAACACACTGAAGCTTTCTTT
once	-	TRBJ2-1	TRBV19	CASSMEGYEQFF	TGTGCCAGTAGTATGGAGGGGTATGAGCAGTTCTTC
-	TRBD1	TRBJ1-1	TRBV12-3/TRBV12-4	CASSHGTGEEAFF	TGTGCCAGCAGTCACGGGACAGGGGAAGAAGCTTTCTTT
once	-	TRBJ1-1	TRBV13	CASSLVEGRTEAFF	TGTGCCAGCAGCTTAGTGGAGGGGAGGACTGAAGCTTTCTTT
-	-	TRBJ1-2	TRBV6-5	CASSYSKRNYGYTF	TGTGCCAGCAGTTACTCGAAACGGAACTATGGCTACACCTTC
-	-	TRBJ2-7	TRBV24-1	CATSDGSSYEQYF	TGTGCCACCAGTGACGGGAGCTCCTACGAGCAGTACTTC
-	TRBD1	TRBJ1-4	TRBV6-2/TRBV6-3	CASSHGQGINEKLFF	TGTGCCAGCAGTCACGGACAGGGGATTAATGAAAAACTGTTTTTT
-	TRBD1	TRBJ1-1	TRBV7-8	CASSLERQGEAFF	TGTGCCAGCAGCTTAGAACGACAGGGAGAAGCTTTCTTT
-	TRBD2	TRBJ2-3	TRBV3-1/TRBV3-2	CASSQEGAGGTDTQYF	TGTGCCAGCAGCCAAGAAGGGGCGGGGGGCACAGATACGCAGTATTTT
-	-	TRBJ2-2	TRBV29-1	CSGGDGKNTGELFF	TGCAGCGGGGGGGACGGGAAGAACACCGGGGAGCTGTTTTTT
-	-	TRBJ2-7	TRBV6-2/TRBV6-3	CASSHDSPSSQQYF	TGTGCCAGCAGCCACGACAGCCCATCTTCCCAGCAGTACTTC
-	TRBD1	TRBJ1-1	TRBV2	CASSEAWGQAEAFF	TGTGCCAGCAGTGAAGCGTGGGGACAGGCCGAAGCTTTCTTT
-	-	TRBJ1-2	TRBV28	CASSLLRVQGYTF	TGTGCCAGCAGTTTACTCAGGGTGCAGGGCTACACCTTC
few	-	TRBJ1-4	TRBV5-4	CASSLTAGREKLFF	TGTGCCAGCAGCTTAACGGCAGGGCGGGAAAAACTGTTTTTT
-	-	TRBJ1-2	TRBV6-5	CASSDQGRGYTF	TGTGCCAGCAGCGACCAGGGGCGTGGCTACACCTTC
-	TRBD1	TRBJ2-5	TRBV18	CASSPYQGEETQYF	TGTGCCAGCTCACCATATCAGGGGGAAGAGACCCAGTACTTC
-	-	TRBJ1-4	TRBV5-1	CASSPPRGAPDNEKLFF	TGCGCCAGCAGCCCCCCGCGGGGGGCGCCCGATAATGAAAAACTGTTTTTT
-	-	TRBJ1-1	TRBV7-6	CASSPQGQNTEAFF	TGTGCCAGCAGCCCACAGGGACAGAACACTGAAGCTTTCTTT
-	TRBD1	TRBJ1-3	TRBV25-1	CASSDPGQGFLSGNTIYF	TGTGCCAGCTCTGACCCGGGACAGGGATTTCTCTCTGGAAACACCATATATTTT